The subject of this entry is one TCR beta chain. Sequencing was performed with immunoSEQ multiplex PCR; in TCRdb, only in-frame clones are kept and a portion is missing. The table includes more than 140,000 clones, about 89% detected once. This sample stems from a study of control samples from healthy donors and cancer patients. This clonotype was sampled from a man between 18 and 35 years old in good health. Sample: blood.

This CDR3 is CASSETGTSGGIHEQYF. In nucleotides, the CDR3 is TGTGCCAGCAGTGAGACCGGGACTAGCGGGGGAATCCACGAGCAGTACTTC. J is TRBJ2-7 and V is TRBV9; 14 nucleotides align to TRBD2. Trimming removed 5 bases from V and 5 bases from J; junction bases left unmatched: 12. Germline V CDR1 and CDR2: SGDLS, YYNGEE. This CDR3 spans 17 amino acids.